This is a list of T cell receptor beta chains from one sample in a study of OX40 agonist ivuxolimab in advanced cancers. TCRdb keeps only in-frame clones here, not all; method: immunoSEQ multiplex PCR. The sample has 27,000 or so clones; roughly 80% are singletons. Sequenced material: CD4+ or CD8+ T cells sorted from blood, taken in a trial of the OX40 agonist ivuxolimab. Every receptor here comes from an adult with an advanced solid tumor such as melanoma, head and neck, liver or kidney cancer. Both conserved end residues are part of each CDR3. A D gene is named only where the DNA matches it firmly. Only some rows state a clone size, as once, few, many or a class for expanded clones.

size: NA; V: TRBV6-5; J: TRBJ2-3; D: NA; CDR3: CASSYSALADTQYF
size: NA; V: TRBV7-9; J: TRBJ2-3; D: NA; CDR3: CASSPPGRADTQYF
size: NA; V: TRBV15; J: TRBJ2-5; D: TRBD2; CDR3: CATSRARGGWETQYF
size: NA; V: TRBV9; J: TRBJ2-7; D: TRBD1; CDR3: CASSVGQGYYEQYF
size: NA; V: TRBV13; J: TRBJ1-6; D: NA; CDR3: CASSLGQGGLYNSPLHF
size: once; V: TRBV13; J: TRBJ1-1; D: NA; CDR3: CASSLIMNTEAFF
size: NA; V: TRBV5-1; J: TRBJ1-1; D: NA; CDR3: CASRYDGAEAFF
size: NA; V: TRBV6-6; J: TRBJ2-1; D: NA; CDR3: CASSPWGPTNEQFF
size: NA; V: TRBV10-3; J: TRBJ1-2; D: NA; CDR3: CAISESLGDGYTF
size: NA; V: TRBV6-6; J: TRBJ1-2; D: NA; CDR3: CASSYRRGENHGYTF
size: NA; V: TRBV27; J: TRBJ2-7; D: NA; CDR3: CASSWGGASYEQYF
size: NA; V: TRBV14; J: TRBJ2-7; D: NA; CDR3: CASSYSGYEQYF
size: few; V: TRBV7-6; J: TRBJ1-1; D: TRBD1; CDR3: CASSLDQGARAEAFF
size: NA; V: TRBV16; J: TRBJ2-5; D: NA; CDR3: CASSQTDSQETQYF
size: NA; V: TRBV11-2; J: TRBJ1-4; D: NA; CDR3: CASSLNEKLFF
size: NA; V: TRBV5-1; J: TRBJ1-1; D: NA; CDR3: CASSLHSTEAFF
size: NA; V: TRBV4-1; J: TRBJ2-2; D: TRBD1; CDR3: CASSQDEGQGKGELFF
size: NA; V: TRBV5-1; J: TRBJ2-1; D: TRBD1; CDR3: CASSLTGTEYNEQFF
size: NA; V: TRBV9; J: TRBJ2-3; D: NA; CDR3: CASSVVGAATDTQYF
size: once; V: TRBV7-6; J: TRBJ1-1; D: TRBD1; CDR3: CASSLGTRQGLTEAFF
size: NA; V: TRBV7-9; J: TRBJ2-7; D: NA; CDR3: CASSPPSSYEQYF
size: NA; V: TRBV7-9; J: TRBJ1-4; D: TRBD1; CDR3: CASSGQGGEKLFF
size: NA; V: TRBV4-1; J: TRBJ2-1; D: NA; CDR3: CASSQDQRGEQFF
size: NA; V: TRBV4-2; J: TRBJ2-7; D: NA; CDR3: CASSQEEFRETYEQYF
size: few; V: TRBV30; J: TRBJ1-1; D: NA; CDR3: CAWSVQENTEAFF
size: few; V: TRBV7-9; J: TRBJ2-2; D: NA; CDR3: CASSPTVSTGELFF
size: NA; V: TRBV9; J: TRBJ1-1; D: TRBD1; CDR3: CASSQNRQGPNTEAFF
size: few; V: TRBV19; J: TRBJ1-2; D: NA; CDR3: CASLQGNYGYTF
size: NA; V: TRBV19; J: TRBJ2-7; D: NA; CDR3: CASSSRGFSYEQYF